This record covers a single TCR beta chain. No antigen is known for it. These data originate in a study of cytomegalovirus exposure and HLA in healthy donors. General study points: A likely sequencing artifact accounted for one observed cluster of highly shared sequence variants. There were several of the most significant clusters that appeared linked to common viral pathogens in a later analysis.

V lost 5 bases and J lost 1, with 12 bases in between. This CDR3 contains 15 residues. The germline V gene encodes CDR1 SGHTA and CDR2 FQGNSA. Amplification used 60 Vbeta primers and 13 Jbeta primers. Produced via immunoSEQ multiplex PCR; TCRdb's table is partial and in-frame only. The sample includes tens of thousands of clones, over 55% of them seen just once. Sequencing used PBMCs. The TCR comes from a man aged 30-40 years in good health and CMV-seropositive. The chain joins TRBV7-2 to TRBJ1-5; a possible D gene is TRBD1 (5 bases). CDR3 bases: TGTGCCAGCAGCCCGAGCGGGGCGAGCAATCAGCCCCAGCATTTT. This translates into CASSPSGASNQPQHF. The variable domain in full, with the rest retrieved from reference TRBV7-2 and TRBJ1-5, is GAGVSQSPSNKVTEKGKDVELRCDPISGHTALYWYRQSLGQGLEFLIYFQGNSAPDKSGLPSDRFSAERTGGSVSTLTIQRTQQEDSAVYLCASSPSGASNQPQHFGDGTRLSIL.